The source of this TCR beta chain is a study of response to subunit inactivated influenza vaccine. Findings and limits, study-wide: The authors offered the suggestion that each seasonal influenza vaccination recruits few new T cells.

Points on this clonotype: Its antigen remains unidentified.

V was cut by 1 base and J by 4 bases, with 7 bases left in between. The CDR3 consists of 13 residues. Germline values: CDR1 LGHNA, CDR2 YSLEER. Each CDR3 protein is one row after TCRdb ran MiXCR on the RT-PCR reads. The table lists 710,000 or so distinct CDR3 sequences, about 15% of them singletons. The clonotype comes from a man between 50 and 59 years old who received an inactivated influenza vaccine. This chain uses TRBV4-3 with TRBJ1-2; D uncertain. The sample here was PBMCs from blood, taken about 13 days after vaccination. CDR3 residues: CASSQVSGYGYTF. The CDR3 bases are TGCGCCAGCAGCCAAGTCTCCGGCTATGGCTACACCTTC.